These 27 T cell receptor beta chains were all obtained from the same sample, sequenced in a study of shared clonotypes between healthy human individuals. Sequenced by immunoSEQ multiplex PCR; TCRdb stores in-frame clones only, minus some. The repertoire holds around 300,000 clones, with roughly 91% as singletons. Sequenced: memory CD8+ T cells sorted from blood. Subset of the sample: CD45RO+ cells pooled with CCR7-negative TemRA cells. These receptors all stem from a man between 18 and 29 years old in good health.

V is TRBV5-6 and J is TRBJ2-1, with D possibly matching TRBD1 (6 bases). V dropped 3 bases and J dropped 8 bases, with 12 bases sitting between them. This CDR3 comprises 13 residues. Germline CDR1 SGHDT, CDR2 YYEEEE. The CDR3 region is CASSWVQGDEQFF. The CDR3 coding sequence is TGTGCCAGCAGCTGGGTACAGGGCGATGAGCAGTTCTTC.

The rearrangement links TRBV2 to TRBJ2-1; TRBD1 aligns across 7 bases. The CDR3 has 14 amino acids. Trimming cost V 7 bases and J 3 bases; bases outside gene matches: 6. Germline V gene data show CDR1 as SNHLY and CDR2 as FYNNEI. CDR3 protein: CASIGAGGYNEQFF. The CDR3 DNA sequence: TGTGCCAGCATTGGGGCAGGGGGCTACAATGAGCAGTTCTTC.

The V and J genes are TRBV10-3 and TRBJ2-7; maybe TRBD2 (5 bases). Germline-derived CDR1 and CDR2 are ENHRY and SYGVKD. The V end lost 3 bases, the J end lost 2 bases, and 14 bases lay between the germline ends. The CDR3 loop spans 15 amino acids. CDR3 region: CAISDEGSETYEQYF. The CDR3 bases are TGTGCCATCAGTGATGAGGGATCGGAGACCTACGAGCAGTACTTC.

Worth noting for this clone: Relative to the germline gene, one junction end is altered; a read error may explain this. The chain recombines TRBV2 with TRBJ1-1; D uncertain. Germline loops: CDR1 SNHLY, CDR2 FYNNEI. The CDR3 is 13 residues long. The CDR3: CASSQAVHTEAFF. In nucleotides, the CDR3 is TGTGCCAGCAGTCAAGCAGTCCACACTGAAGCTTTCTTT.

As for this clone: Other DNA sequences of this sample code for an identical CDR3. The chain combines TRBV5-1 with TRBJ2-7; 7 bases map to TRBD1. The CDR3 is made up of 13 amino acids. After removal of 3 bases from V and 2 bases from J, the junction contained 2 bases not matched to a gene. Germline V gives CDR1 SGHRS, CDR2 YFSETQ. Written as DNA, the CDR3 is TGCGCCAGCAGCTGGGGACAGACCTACGAGCAGTACTTC. Its protein is CASSWGQTYEQYF.

The rearrangement links TRBV2 to TRBJ2-1, with 10 nucleotides matching TRBD2. V lost 3 bases and J lost 7; bases outside the gene matches: 12. This CDR3 has 17 amino acids. CDR1 SNHLY and CDR2 FYNNEI come from the germline V gene. Written as DNA, the CDR3 is TGTGCCAGCAGTGACATGTCTAGCGGGGGCCATTGGAATGAGCAGTTCTTC. It specifies CASSDMSSGGHWNEQFF.

This rearrangement joins TRBV25-1 to TRBJ2-7; D gene uncertain. The V end lost 4 bases, the J end lost 4 bases, and 5 bases lay between the germline ends. This CDR3 is 11 amino acids long. Germline V lookup: CDR1 MGHDK, CDR2 SYGVNS. In DNA form, the CDR3 reads TGTGCCAGCAGTGTTGCATACGAGCAGTACTTC. It encodes CASSVAYEQYF.

The CDR3 loop reads CASSFYRDTDTQYF. In DNA, the CDR3 is TGCGCCAGCAGCTTCTACAGGGACACAGATACGCAGTATTTT. The V and J genes are TRBV5-1 and TRBJ2-3; D might be TRBD1 (6 bases). Germline-derived CDR1 and CDR2 are SGHRS and YFSETQ. The CDR3 loop spans 14 amino acids. Trimming shortened V by 2 bases and J by 2 bases, and 9 bases separated the two germline ends.

Here the CDR3 reads CASSWGGATDTQYF. DNA for the CDR3: TGTGCCAGCAGCTGGGGCGGGGCCACAGATACGCAGTATTTT. This rearrangement joins TRBV5-6 to TRBJ2-3, with a weak D call TRBD2 (6 bases). V lost 3 bases to trimming and J lost 2 bases, with 10 bases between them. The CDR3 has 14 residues. CDR1 and CDR2 (germline): SGHDT, YYEEEE.

The V and J genes are TRBV5-1 and TRBJ2-1, with 8 positions matching TRBD2. After removal of 2 bases from V and 4 bases from J, the junction contained 5 bases not matched to a gene. CDR3 length equals 15 residues. The germline gives CDR1 SGHRS, CDR2 YFSETQ. Written as DNA, the CDR3 is TGCGCCAGCAGCTTTGGGGTAGCGGGATACAATGAGCAGTTCTTC. Translated: CASSFGVAGYNEQFF. Complete variable domain (other parts from reference TRBV5-1 and TRBJ2-1): KAGVTQTPRYLIKTRGQQVTLSCSPISGHRSVSWYQQTPGQGLQFLFEYFSETQRNKGNFPGRFSGRQFSNSRSEMNVSTLELGDSALYLCASSFGVAGYNEQFFGPGTRLTVL.

The rearrangement joins TRBV7-9 to TRBJ2-2; D gene ambiguous. V shed 6 bases and J shed 5 bases, with 10 bases lying between them. CDR1 and CDR2 from the germline V gene are SEHNR and FQNEAQ (reference sequence). The CDR3 is made up of 13 amino acids. CDR3 sequence (DNA): TGTGCCAGCAGTTTAAGTCTTACCGGGGAGCTGTTTTTT. This gives the protein CASSLSLTGELFF.

In its sample, this clone was seen once. The rearrangement joins TRBV30 to TRBJ2-7; TRBD2 agrees at 9 bases. Germline CDR1 reads GTSNPN; CDR2 reads SVGIG (reference sequence). The CDR3 has 13 amino acids. The V gene end was trimmed by 4 bases and the J gene end by 6 bases; junction bases not matched to a gene: 7. The CDR3 spells CAWKAGGGGEQYF. In nucleotides, the CDR3 is TGTGCCTGGAAAGCCGGCGGGGGGGGCGAGCAGTACTTC.

This chain joins TRBV6-5 and TRBJ2-1, with 12 bases identical to TRBD2. Germline V gives CDR1 MNHEY, CDR2 SVGAGI. J lost 10 bases, V lost 0 bases, and 7 bases had no gene match. This CDR3 is 16 amino acids long. Here the CDR3 reads CASSYSRLAGEREQFF. DNA for the CDR3: TGTGCCAGCAGTTACTCGAGACTAGCGGGAGAACGGGAGCAGTTCTTC.

This clone was observed a single time. The gene calls are TRBV11-2 and TRBJ2-1; D call uncertain. The CDR3 is made up of 15 amino acids. Trimming shortened V by 0 bases and J by 2 bases, and 8 bases separated the two germline ends. CDR1 and CDR2 from the germline V gene are SGHAT and FQNNGV. The CDR3 DNA follows: TGTGCCAGCAGCTTAGAGGACGGAACCTACAATGAGCAGTTCTTC. Its protein is CASSLEDGTYNEQFF.

V is TRBV7-9 and J is TRBJ2-2, with D perhaps matching TRBD1 (6 bases). Trimming cost V 1 base and J 4 bases, with 10 bases left between them. This CDR3 region has 15 residues. Looked up from germline, CDR1 is SEHNR and CDR2 is FQNEAQ (reference sequence). The CDR3 reads CASSLGTASTGELFF. The CDR3, as DNA: TGTGCCAGCAGCTTAGGGACAGCCAGCACCGGGGAGCTGTTTTTT. The full variable domain, its missing parts supplied by reference TRBV7-9 and TRBJ2-2, is DTGVSQNPRHKITKRGQNVTFRCDPISEHNRLYWYRQTLGQGPEFLTYFQNEAQLEKSRLLSDRFSAERPKGSFSTLEIQRTEQGDSAMYLCASSLGTASTGELFFGEGSRLTVL.

This clone was found a few times. The CDR3: CASSATVGDGYTF. CDR3 coding DNA: TGTGCCAGCAGCGCGACTGTAGGGGACGGCTACACCTTC. The chain links TRBV7-9 to TRBJ1-2; weak D call: TRBD1 (5 bases). The CDR3 is 13 amino acids. V lost 5 bases and J lost 8, with 15 bases in between. Germline-derived CDR1 and CDR2 are SEHNR and FQNEAQ (reference sequence).

The chain carries TRBV4-1 and TRBJ2-7, with 11 bases fitting TRBD2. The V gene's germline CDR1 is MGHRA and CDR2 YSYEKL. The CDR3 runs 18 residues. V shed 0 bases and J 2 bases; nucleotides not matched to a gene: 9. The CDR3 is CASSQDGTSGRLTYEQYF. CDR3 bases: TGCGCCAGCAGCCAAGATGGCACTAGCGGGAGACTTACCTACGAGCAGTACTTC.

This clone is a singleton in its sample. This chain connects TRBV5-1 to TRBJ2-7; 10 bases line up with TRBD1. This CDR3 is built from 15 residues. In germline, CDR1 is SGHRS, CDR2 YFSETQ. With V trimmed by 4 bases and J by 7 bases, 11 bases remained unmatched. In nucleotides, the CDR3 is TGCGCCAGCAGCATGCCCGGACAGGGGGTTTGGGAGCAGTACTTC. It translates to CASSMPGQGVWEQYF.

The chain combines TRBV7-6 with TRBJ1-1; D call uncertain. CDR1 SGHVS and CDR2 FNYEAQ come from the germline V gene. Trimming left V 3 bases short and J 6 bases short, with 11 bases between. The CDR3 has 13 amino acids. The CDR3 is CASSLGLPAEAFF. The CDR3 coding sequence is TGTGCCAGCAGCTTGGGTCTTCCTGCTGAAGCTTTCTTT.

This clone has more than one count but fewer than ten. This chain joins TRBV6-4 and TRBJ2-1, with no clear D. V dropped 0 bases and J dropped 0 bases, with 9 bases sitting between them. The CDR3 extends over 16 amino acids. Germline lookup yields CDR1 MRHNA and CDR2 SNTAGT. The CDR3 spells CASSDSRVISYNEQFF. Here the CDR3 DNA reads TGTGCCAGCAGTGACTCGAGAGTTATCTCCTACAATGAGCAGTTCTTC.

The J gene is TRBJ1-2, the V gene TRBV19; tentative D call: TRBD1 (5 bases). The length of the CDR3 is 13 residues. Germline lookup yields CDR1 LNHDA and CDR2 SQIVND (reference sequence). The V end lost 5 bases, the J end lost 3 bases, and 10 bases lay between the germline ends. CDR3 nucleotide sequence: TGTGCCAGTAGTTTTGCGACAGACTATGGCTACACCTTC. It yields the protein CASSFATDYGYTF.

The chain couples TRBV7-2 to TRBJ2-3, with D tentatively TRBD1 (5 bases). V was pared by 5 bases and J by 2 bases, with 17 bases between. CDR3 size: 16 residues. Germline assignment: CDR1 SGHTA and CDR2 FQGNSA. The CDR3 loop is CASSDHRTISTDTQYF. The CDR3 bases are TGTGCCAGCAGCGACCACAGGACGATATCCACAGATACGCAGTATTTT.

The gene calls are TRBV7-9 and TRBJ2-7, with a tentative D call TRBD2 (5 bases). The CDR3 length is 12 residues. Germline V gives CDR1 SEHNR, CDR2 FQNEAQ (reference sequence). Trimming removed 6 bases at V and 3 bases at J, with 9 bases between. CDR3 sequence: CASRGRGYEQYF. The CDR3 DNA reads TGTGCCAGCAGGGGGAGAGGCTACGAGCAGTACTTC.

The table lists this clone with many counts. J is TRBJ1-5 and V is TRBV5-6; 7 bases agree with TRBD1. V lost 1 base and J lost 11; bases outside the gene matches: 6. Germline loops: CDR1 SGHDT, CDR2 YYEEEE. There are 13 residues in the CDR3. As DNA, the CDR3 is TGTGCCAGCAGCTTGCAGGGGGGCACGTCCCAGCATTTT. It specifies CASSLQGGTSQHF.

The chain joins TRBV7-9 to TRBJ1-4; no clear D gene. The V end lost 2 bases, the J end lost 3 bases, and 7 bases lay between the germline ends. From germline, CDR1 is SEHNR and CDR2 FQNEAQ (reference sequence). The CDR3 is 14 amino acids. CDR3 residues: CASSLSSSNEKLFF. The CDR3 DNA follows: TGTGCCAGCAGCTTATCCAGCTCTAATGAAAAACTGTTTTTT.

The V and J genes are TRBV7-9 and TRBJ2-2; perhaps TRBD2 as D (5 bases). The CDR3 contains 16 residues. The V gene lost 3 bases and the J gene lost 3 bases, with 14 bases spanning the gap. Looked up from germline, CDR1 is SEHNR and CDR2 is FQNEAQ (reference sequence). CDR3 in DNA: TGTGCCAGCAGCTTCTCCGGCAGGCGGGACACCGGGGAGCTGTTTTTT. Protein sequence: CASSFSGRRDTGELFF. Based on the CDR3 plus reference TRBV7-9 and TRBJ2-2, the full variable domain is DTGVSQNPRHKITKRGQNVTFRCDPISEHNRLYWYRQTLGQGPEFLTYFQNEAQLEKSRLLSDRFSAERPKGSFSTLEIQRTEQGDSAMYLCASSFSGRRDTGELFFGEGSRLTVL.

This sequence joins TRBV10-3 and TRBJ2-7, with 9 bases lining up with TRBD2. J gave up 4 bases and V 10 bases, and 8 bases lay outside the gene matches. CDR1 and CDR2 (germline): ENHRY, SYGVKD. The CDR3 is 13 residues long. CDR3 bases: TGTGCCAATGGTAGCGGGAGTATGTACGAGCAGTACTTC. Protein sequence: CANGSGSMYEQYF.